The 6 T cell receptor beta chains reported below all come from one sample, sequenced in a study of CD8+ T cells in alopecia areata. The sample's treatment: oral pan-JAK inhibitor, 5-10 mg twice daily. Following RNA extraction, reverse transcription yielded cDNA that acted as the sequencing template. The table came from immunoSEQ multiplex PCR; TCRdb's copy has only in-frame clones and leaves some out. The sample contains about 200,000 clones, about 62% of which appear only once. Material: CD4+ T cells sorted from blood, obtained at week 24, from a patient treated with tofacitinib. These receptors originate from a human donor with alopecia areata.

The chain combines TRBV7-9 with TRBJ2-1; 8 bases line up with TRBD2. V shed 4 bases and J 10 bases; nucleotides not matched to a gene: 6. This CDR3 contains 13 residues. CDR1 is SEHNR, CDR2 FQNEAQ, per germline (reference sequence). Written as DNA, the CDR3 is TGTGCCAGCAGCTATAGCGGGGCCCCCGAGCAGTTCTTC. Encoded protein: CASSYSGAPEQFF.

The chain recombines TRBV29-1 with TRBJ2-3; 10 positions agree with TRBD2. V lost 1 base, J lost 0 bases, and 10 bases stayed unmatched. This CDR3 comprises 18 residues. CDR1 and CDR2 (germline): SQVTM, ANQGSEA. This CDR3 reads CSVEGTSGKPPSTDTQYF. CDR3 DNA: TGCAGCGTTGAAGGGACTAGCGGAAAACCTCCTAGCACAGATACGCAGTATTTT.

The chain recombines TRBV10-3 with TRBJ1-2; the D is unclear. Germline CDR1 ENHRY, CDR2 SYGVKD. The V gene lost 8 bases and the J gene lost 14 bases, with 12 bases spanning the gap. This CDR3 region has 9 residues. CDR3 bases: TGTGCCATCGTCGCGTTTTGGACCTTC. Translation gives CAIVAFWTF.

This clone was detected only a few times. The chain carries TRBV7-9 and TRBJ1-5; D is uncertain. The germline V gene encodes CDR1 SEHNR and CDR2 FQNEAQ (reference sequence). The V gene lost 1 base and the J gene lost 3 bases, with 10 bases spanning the gap. The CDR3 consists of 15 residues. The CDR3 nucleotides are TGTGCCAGCAGCTTAGGGTCAGAAAACAATCAGCCCCAGCATTTT. This encodes CASSLGSENNQPQHF.

The chain combines TRBV30 with TRBJ1-3; D unclear. The CDR3 consists of 13 residues. V was pared by 1 base and J by 2 bases, with 6 bases between. The germline gives CDR1 GTSNPN, CDR2 SVGIG (reference sequence). The CDR3 DNA sequence: TGTGCCTGGAGTGGGAGTACTGGAAACACCATATATTTT. Encoded protein: CAWSGSTGNTIYF.

The chain is built from TRBV4-3 and TRBJ1-2; D is unclear. Germline CDR1 reads LGHNA; CDR2 reads YSLEER. V gave up 0 bases and J gave up 5 bases, with 13 bases separating them. The CDR3 runs to 15 residues. The CDR3 sequence is CASSQDDLGTYGYTF. In nucleotides, the CDR3 is TGCGCCAGCAGCCAAGATGATTTGGGAACATATGGCTACACCTTC.